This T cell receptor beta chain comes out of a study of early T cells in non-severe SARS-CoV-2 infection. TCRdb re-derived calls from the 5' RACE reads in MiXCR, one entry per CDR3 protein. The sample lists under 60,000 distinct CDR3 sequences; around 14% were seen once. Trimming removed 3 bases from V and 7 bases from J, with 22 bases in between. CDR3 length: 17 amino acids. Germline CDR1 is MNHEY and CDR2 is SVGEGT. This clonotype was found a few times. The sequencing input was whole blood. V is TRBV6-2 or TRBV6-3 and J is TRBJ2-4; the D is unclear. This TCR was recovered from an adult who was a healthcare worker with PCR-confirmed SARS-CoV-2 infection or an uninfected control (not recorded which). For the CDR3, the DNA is TGTGCCAGCAGTTATAGTCCCTCAGACGCCACCAGGAACATTCAGTACTTC. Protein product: CASSYSPSDATRNIQYF.